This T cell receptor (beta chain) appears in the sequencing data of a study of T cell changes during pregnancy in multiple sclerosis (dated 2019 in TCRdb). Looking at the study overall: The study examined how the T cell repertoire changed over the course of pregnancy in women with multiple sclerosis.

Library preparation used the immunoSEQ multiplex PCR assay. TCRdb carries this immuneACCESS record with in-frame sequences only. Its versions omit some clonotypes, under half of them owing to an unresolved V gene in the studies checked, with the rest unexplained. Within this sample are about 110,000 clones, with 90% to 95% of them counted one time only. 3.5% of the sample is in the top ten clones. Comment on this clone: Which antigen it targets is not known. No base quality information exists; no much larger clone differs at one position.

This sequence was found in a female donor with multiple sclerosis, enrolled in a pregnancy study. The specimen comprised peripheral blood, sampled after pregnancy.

The nucleotides are TGTGCCAGCAGCTTACGACTAGAAGAGACCCAGTACTTC. The encoded protein is CASSLRLEETQYF. The rearrangement joined TRBV13 to TRBJ2-5; the D gene is perhaps TRBD2, on 6 matching bases. V gives up 2 bases and J gives up 3 bases, and the segment between their germline ends measures 7 bases. Per the germline V gene (reference sequence), PRHDT is the CDR1 and FYEKMQ is the CDR2. The CDR3 covers 13 residues, taking in both the cysteine and the phenylalanine. The retained sequence is limited to the CDR3, 39 bases, with the frame set at the first base.